This entry concerns a single TCR beta chain. Its antigen remains unknown. This sample stems from a study of regulatory T cells in long-lasting Graves disease. Indicated time point: persistent/refractory GD, antithyroid drugs over 5 years with positive TRAb. From PBMCs, RNA was extracted and then used to make the TCR library. Per germline, CDR1 DFQATT and CDR2 SNEGSKA (reference sequence). Trimming stripped 3 bases from V and 6 bases from J, with 21 bases between. The CDR3 has 15 residues. Both iRepertoire HTBI primers and Arm-PCR of CDR3 regions were used to build the TCR beta libraries. TCRdb re-called the multiplex PCR reads with MiXCR, one entry per CDR3 protein. The table has roughly 400,000 distinct CDR3 sequences, about 20% seen once. Study-wide findings and caveats: Persistent disease exhibited a predilection for TRBV28, TRBJ1-2 and TRBJ2-5.

The source material was peripheral blood mononuclear cells (PBMCs), sampled when the disease was refractory, from a patient treated with antithyroid drugs. The sequence came from a female donor with Graves disease. The chain carries TRBV20-1 and TRBJ2-7, with unresolved D. Here the CDR3 reads CSASPLDNPTCEQYF. CDR3 sequence (DNA): TGCAGTGCTAGTCCCCTAGACAATCCTACGTGCGAGCAGTACTTC.